The 30 T cell receptor beta chains presented below share a single source sample, sequenced in a study of blood T cell repertoires in COVID-19. Profiling relied on immunoSEQ multiplex PCR, and the TCRdb table lists in-frame clones only, not all of them. Seen here are about 60,000 clones, approximately 78% observed once, and the top ten hold approximately 12%. The sequencing input was peripheral blood. The source of these receptors is a man older than 75 with acute or convalescent COVID-19.

This chain joins TRBV5-4 and TRBJ1-2, with D unclear. The V end was cut by 4 bases, the J end by 4 bases, with 8 bases between. The CDR3 is 12 residues long. Germline CDR1 is SGHNT and CDR2 is YYREEE (reference sequence). The CDR3 DNA is TGTGCCAGCAGCCTTGACTCCTATGGCTACACCTTC. Protein: CASSLDSYGYTF.

The chain is built from TRBV4-2 and TRBJ2-3; tentative D call: TRBD2 (6 bases). This CDR3 has 19 amino acids. CDR1 is LGHNA, CDR2 YNFKEQ, per germline. V shed 2 bases and J shed 0 bases, with 21 bases lying between them. CDR3 sequence: CASSQTTGLDYSSTDTQYF. The CDR3, as DNA: TGTGCCAGCAGCCAAACTACAGGTTTGGACTATTCTAGCACAGATACGCAGTATTTT.

Here the CDR3 DNA reads TGTGCCAGCTCACCGGACAGCTCTAACTATGGCTACACCTTC. Residues: CASSPDSSNYGYTF. The chain links TRBV18 to TRBJ1-2, with D possibly TRBD1 on 6 matching bases. Germline lookup yields CDR1 KGHSH and CDR2 LQKENI. The CDR3 covers 14 residues. Trimming removed 3 bases from V and 0 bases from J, with 8 bases in between.

V and J are TRBV27 and TRBJ2-1; TRBD2 matches at 14 bases. The V gene's germline CDR1 is MNHEY and CDR2 SMNVEV (reference sequence). The V segment lost 11 bases and the J segment 9 bases; nucleotides outside the gene matches: 6. This CDR3 contains 13 residues. CDR3 nucleotide sequence: TGTGCCGCCCGACTAGCGGGAGGGAGTGAGCAGTTCTTC. Translation: CAARLAGGSEQFF.

The chain recombines TRBV3-1 (or the pseudogene TRBV3-2) with TRBJ1-4, with 9 bases aligning to TRBD1. V was pared by 4 bases and J by 2 bases, with 11 bases of the junction left unmatched. CDR1 is LGHDT and CDR2 is YNNKEL in the germline V gene (reference sequence). The CDR3 extends over 18 amino acids. CDR3 amino acids: CASSRSGTGTFTNEKLFF. CDR3 DNA sequence: TGTGCCAGCAGCCGCTCAGGGACAGGGACCTTTACTAATGAAAAACTGTTTTTT.

The chain is built from TRBV19 and TRBJ1-6; possible D gene TRBD1, 5 bases. The V gene's germline CDR1 is LNHDA and CDR2 SQIVND (reference sequence). The V and J ends lost 6 bases and 8 bases respectively, with 14 bases between them. CDR3 length: 14 residues. CDR3 coding DNA: TGTGCCAGTAGAATCGGGTTAGGGGATTCACCCCTCCACTTT. The encoded protein is CASRIGLGDSPLHF.

The V gene is TRBV4-1, the J gene TRBJ2-7; D is undetermined. Trimming removed 1 base from V and 7 bases from J, with 17 bases in between. Germline V gene sequence: CDR1 MGHRA, CDR2 YSYEKL. The CDR3 is 15 amino acids. The CDR3 DNA reads TGCGCCAGCAGCCAAGGCCCTAGTTTCCTGCGGGAGCAGTACTTC. This sequence encodes CASSQGPSFLREQYF.

This clone was seen repeatedly, ten times or more. The chain links TRBV5-1 to TRBJ2-1, with 8 bases matching TRBD1. The trim removed 4 bases at V and 2 bases at J, leaving 5 bases unmatched. Germline CDR1 and CDR2: SGHRS and YFSETQ. The CDR3 covers 15 residues. The CDR3 region is CASSLTGETYNEQFF. In DNA form, the CDR3 reads TGCGCCAGCAGCCTGACAGGGGAGACCTACAATGAGCAGTTCTTC. Complete variable domain (other parts from reference TRBV5-1 and TRBJ2-1): KAGVTQTPRYLIKTRGQQVTLSCSPISGHRSVSWYQQTPGQGLQFLFEYFSETQRNKGNFPGRFSGRQFSNSRSEMNVSTLELGDSALYLCASSLTGETYNEQFFGPGTRLTVL.

The chain recombines TRBV7-9 with TRBJ2-5; 9 positions match TRBD1. V lost 6 bases, J lost 2 bases, and 4 bases stayed unmatched. CDR1 is SEHNR, CDR2 FQNEAQ, per germline (reference sequence). This CDR3 is built from 14 residues. CDR3 loop: CASRSGQGQETQYF. CDR3 bases: TGTGCCAGCAGATCGGGACAGGGTCAAGAGACCCAGTACTTC.

V and J are TRBV27 and TRBJ2-3, with D possibly matching TRBD2 (5 bases). The CDR3 length is 14 residues. V lost 5 bases, J lost 0 bases, and 9 bases lay in between. Germline-derived CDR1 and CDR2 are MNHEY and SMNVEV (reference sequence). This chain's CDR3 is CASSRERSTDTQYF. As DNA, the CDR3 is TGTGCCAGCAGTCGGGAACGTAGCACAGATACGCAGTATTTT.

The rearrangement joins TRBV7-9 to TRBJ2-3; no firm D call. Trimming pared 7 bases from V and 2 bases from J, leaving 4 bases between. The CDR3 is 11 residues long. CDR1 is SEHNR, CDR2 FQNEAQ, per germline (reference sequence). CDR3 loop: CASTYTDTQYF. CDR3 sequence (DNA): TGTGCCAGCACCTACACAGATACGCAGTATTTT.

The genes are TRBV3-1 (or the pseudogene TRBV3-2) and TRBJ2-7; TRBD1 matches 12 bases. V shed 0 bases and J 13 bases; nucleotides not matched to a gene: 10. The CDR3 extends over 15 amino acids. Germline CDR1 LGHDT, CDR2 YNNKEL (reference sequence). DNA of the CDR3: TGTGCCAGCAGCCAAGACGCTGACCGGGACAGGGGGCTATACTTC. Translated, it gives CASSQDADRDRGLYF.

In DNA form, the CDR3 reads TGTGCCTGGAGTGTAGGACAGGGGCCCGGCTACACCTTC. This encodes CAWSVGQGPGYTF. This chain uses TRBV30 with TRBJ1-2, with 9 bases aligning to TRBD1. The germline gives CDR1 GTSNPN, CDR2 SVGIG (reference sequence). The V segment lost 0 bases and the J segment 8 bases; nucleotides outside the gene matches: 4. CDR3 length equals 13 residues.

This clone was recorded only once. The rearrangement uses TRBV3-1 (or the pseudogene TRBV3-2) and TRBJ2-3; weak D call: TRBD1 (6 bases). The CDR3 totals 16 residues. CDR1 and CDR2 from the germline V gene are LGHDT and YNNKEL (reference sequence). The germline V and J ends were trimmed by 4 bases and 2 bases, with 16 bases remaining between them. CDR3 nucleotides: TGTGCCAGCAGCCCAGGGGACCTGTGGACCACAGATACGCAGTATTTT. Amino acid sequence: CASSPGDLWTTDTQYF.

CDR3 sequence: CASSIETTSGDTQYF. DNA of the CDR3: TGTGCCAGTAGTATAGAAACTACTAGCGGTGATACGCAGTATTTT. The V gene is TRBV19, the J gene TRBJ2-3, with TRBD2 matching 8 bases. CDR1 and CDR2 from the germline V gene are LNHDA and SQIVND (reference sequence). CDR3 length: 15 residues. V was clipped by 0 bases and J by 6 bases; unmatched bases: 5.

V usage is TRBV4-1 and J usage is TRBJ2-3; D might be TRBD2 (5 bases). V lost 2 bases, J lost 0 bases, and 6 bases lay in between. This CDR3 contains 14 residues. From germline, CDR1 is MGHRA and CDR2 YSYEKL. CDR3 nucleotides: TGCGCCAGCAGCCAACCGGGAAGCACAGATACGCAGTATTTT. This codes for CASSQPGSTDTQYF.

This clone was seen a single time. The V and J genes are TRBV12-3 or TRBV12-4 and TRBJ1-2; D is unresolved. Trimming left V 6 bases short and J 10 bases short, with 12 bases between. The CDR3 has 11 residues. As DNA, the CDR3 is TGTGCCAGCAGCCGGAGGAACGACTACACCTTC. Translating it yields CASSRRNDYTF.

This chain links TRBV18 with TRBJ2-1; a possible D gene is TRBD2 (5 bases). The CDR3 has 15 amino acids. V was cut by 3 bases and J by 7 bases, with 16 bases left in between. Looked up from germline, CDR1 is KGHSH and CDR2 is LQKENI. The DNA for the CDR3 is TGTGCCAGCTCACCGGACGGGATATCTTCTAATGAGCAGTTCTTC. It translates to CASSPDGISSNEQFF.

The chain couples TRBV14 to TRBJ1-1, with TRBD1 as a possible D gene (5 bases). The germline V gene encodes CDR1 SGHDN and CDR2 FVKESK. The CDR3 totals 15 residues. Deletions cut 5 bases from V and 3 bases from J, with 16 bases between. In nucleotides, the CDR3 is TGTGCCAGCAGCGTAGATATCCAGGGTTACACTGAAGCTTTCTTT. Translation: CASSVDIQGYTEAFF.

The chain joins TRBV9 to TRBJ2-5, with 11 bases identical to TRBD2. The junction had 8 bases not matched to a gene; V was cut back by 3 bases and J by 1 base. Per germline, CDR1 SGDLS and CDR2 YYNGEE. The CDR3 loop spans 17 amino acids. As DNA, the CDR3 is TGTGCCAGCAGCGCCTACGCCCTAGCGGGAGGCCAAGAGACCCAGTACTTC. Translation: CASSAYALAGGQETQYF.

The chain has TRBV11-3 and TRBJ2-7, with D perhaps TRBD1 (5 bases). The CDR3 is 13 residues long. The V gene lost 5 bases and the J gene lost 1 base, with 9 bases spanning the gap. Germline V gives CDR1 SGHNT, CDR2 YENEEA. Here the CDR3 DNA reads TGTGCCAGCAGCACCCGACAGTCCTACGAGCAGTACTTC. This encodes CASSTRQSYEQYF.

The chain joins TRBV6-5 to TRBJ1-2; possible D gene TRBD1, 6 bases. V shed 7 bases and J shed 4 bases, with 13 bases lying between them. Germline values: CDR1 MNHEY, CDR2 SVGAGI. The CDR3 totals 13 residues. The CDR3, as DNA: TGTGCCAGCAACTTCAGGGGCGGCTATGGCTACACCTTC. Amino acids: CASNFRGGYGYTF.

This chain connects TRBV9 to TRBJ1-1, with TRBD1 matching over 9 bases. Germline CDR1 SGDLS, CDR2 YYNGEE. This CDR3 contains 16 residues. With V trimmed by 4 bases and J by 0 bases, 7 bases remained unmatched. The CDR3 loop is CASSPQGTGLNTEAFF. CDR3 sequence (DNA): TGTGCCAGCAGCCCTCAGGGGACAGGGTTGAACACTGAAGCTTTCTTT.

This chain uses TRBV21-1 with TRBJ1-1; the DNA was not used to check the table's D call, TRBD1. TRBV21-1 is given as a pseudogene. This CDR3 contains 15 residues. The CDR3 loop is CASSKADRVGTEAFF. The CDR3 DNA sequence: TGTGCCAGCAGCAAAGCGGACAGGGTGGGCACTGAAGCTTTCTTT.

The chain carries TRBV5-6 and TRBJ2-7; no reliable D call. The V and J ends lost 4 bases and 0 bases respectively, with 2 bases between them. Germline CDR1 and CDR2: SGHDT and YYEEEE. The CDR3 is 11 amino acids. The CDR3 DNA reads TGTGCCAGCAGCCACTCCTACGAGCAGTACTTC. It is translated as CASSHSYEQYF.

J is TRBJ1-5 and V is TRBV28, with a possible D match to TRBD1 (5 bases). This CDR3 contains 16 residues. Trimming shortened V by 6 bases and J by 2 bases, and 17 bases separated the two germline ends. The germline CDR1 and CDR2 sequences are MDHEN and SYDVKM. The CDR3 is CASRLNRFGGNQPQHF. The CDR3 region has the DNA TGTGCCAGCAGGTTGAACAGGTTTGGGGGCAATCAGCCCCAGCATTTT. The full variable domain, rest sourced from reference TRBV28 and TRBJ1-5, is DVKVTQSSRYLVKRTGEKVFLECVQDMDHENMFWYRQDPGLGLRLIYFSYDVKMKEKGDIPEGYSVSREKKERFSLILESASTNQTSMYLCASRLNRFGGNQPQHFGDGTRLSIL.

In its sample, this clone was seen a few times. The chain uses TRBV19 and TRBJ1-1, with 7 bases that match TRBD1. Germline CDR1 is LNHDA and CDR2 is SQIVND (reference sequence). CDR3 length: 15 amino acids. Trimming at V came to 6 bases and at J to 1 base, leaving 8 bases not matched to a gene. CDR3 bases: TGTGCCAGTAGGGGGCCGGGACAGAAGAACACTGAAGCTTTCTTT. It encodes CASRGPGQKNTEAFF.

The chain combines TRBV19 with TRBJ1-1; D might be TRBD1 (5 bases). CDR1 is LNHDA and CDR2 is SQIVND in the germline V gene (reference sequence). The V and J ends lost 8 bases and 4 bases respectively, with 11 bases between them. The CDR3 is 12 amino acids. The CDR3 protein is CASCRVGTEAFF. CDR3 DNA: TGTGCCAGTTGCAGGGTGGGCACTGAAGCTTTCTTT.

J is TRBJ2-1 and V is TRBV5-1, with 11 nucleotides matching TRBD1. The J segment lost 4 bases and the V segment lost 2 bases, leaving 2 bases of the junction unmatched. The CDR3 totals 15 residues. Germline lookup yields CDR1 SGHRS and CDR2 YFSETQ. This CDR3 reads CASSFGTGGYNEQFF. The CDR3 DNA reads TGCGCCAGCAGCTTCGGGACAGGGGGTTACAATGAGCAGTTCTTC. Together with reference TRBV5-1 and TRBJ2-1, the CDR3 gives the full variable domain: KAGVTQTPRYLIKTRGQQVTLSCSPISGHRSVSWYQQTPGQGLQFLFEYFSETQRNKGNFPGRFSGRQFSNSRSEMNVSTLELGDSALYLCASSFGTGGYNEQFFGPGTRLTVL.

This clone was counted once. The chain has TRBV30 and TRBJ1-1; D is unresolved. Per the germline V gene, CDR1 is GTSNPN and CDR2 is SVGIG (reference sequence). The CDR3 loop spans 14 amino acids. V lost 2 bases to trimming and J lost 1 base, with 11 bases between them. The CDR3 spells CAWSPNRKNTEAFF. Here the CDR3 DNA reads TGTGCCTGGAGTCCAAACAGAAAGAACACTGAAGCTTTCTTT.